This entry concerns a single T cell receptor (beta chain). Each donor was a healthy Caucasian individual from Russia, aged roughly 6 to 100. Samples had at least 6.5 million PBMCs isolated from them. The data belong to a study of blood T cells in healthy people across ages. This CDR3 has 15 amino acids. The junction had 7 bases not matched to a gene; V was cut back by 5 bases and J by 8 bases. Germline V lookup: CDR1 SEHNR, CDR2 FQNEAQ (reference sequence). Using a J-beta primer mix together with a sample-barcoded 5' primer, a second PCR was run for roughly 6 to 11 cycles. Every cDNA molecule bore a tag from a template-switch adaptor containing 12 random nucleotides. TCRdb passed the 5' RACE reads through MiXCR, listing each CDR3 protein once. Altogether 1.5 million to 2 million distinct CDR3 sequences are present, roughly 27% being singletons, with the ten largest covering roughly 8%.

This clonotype originated in a woman between 25 and 40 years old in good health. Input material: blood. The V call is TRBV7-9, the J call TRBJ2-1, with 12 bases that match TRBD2. Here the CDR3 DNA reads TGTGCCAGCAGCCCTAGCGGGAGGGCCGGTTATGAGCAGTTCTTC. Residues: CASSPSGRAGYEQFF.